Shown below are 6 T cell receptor beta chains from a single sample sequenced in a study of vaccination and CD4 T cells after COVID-19. As to treatment: roughly 11-day PBMC culture with coronavirus spike peptide pools or control peptides (ViraFEST assay). The Oncomine TCR Beta short-read assay sequenced DNA from cultured CD4+ T cells. One entry per CDR3 protein, called by TCRdb with MiXCR from the PCR reads. The sample gives about 4,000 distinct CDR3 sequences, 43% of which show up once; 55% to 70% is in the top ten. Which antigens these TCRs recognize remains unknown. The sample comprised CD4+ T cells from blood, cultured in vitro. The receptor source for this set is a human donor who had recovered from COVID-19.

The chain couples TRBV6-5 to TRBJ2-7; the match to TRBD2 covers 9 bases. The germline CDR1 and CDR2 sequences are MNHEY and SVGAGI. The V segment lost 4 bases and the J segment 6 bases; nucleotides outside the gene matches: 16. This CDR3 has 17 residues. CDR3 DNA sequence: TGTGCCAGCAGTTCTAGGGCGCCTAGCGGGGAAGGGGTCGAGCAGTACTTC. Its translation is CASSSRAPSGEGVEQYF.

This clonotype was recorded a few times. This chain joins TRBV20-1 and TRBJ1-5; unclear D gene. CDR1 DFQATT and CDR2 SNEGSKA come from the germline V gene (reference sequence). The V end lost 0 bases, the J end lost 0 bases, and 9 bases lay between the germline ends. There are 15 residues in the CDR3. DNA for the CDR3: TGCAGTGCTAGAGATGCCAGAACTAGCAATCAGCCCCAGCATTTT. Its protein is CSARDARTSNQPQHF.

This clonotype counts as medium-sized. The chain has TRBV19 and TRBJ2-4; tentatively, D is TRBD1 (7 bases). V shed 7 bases and J shed 8 bases, with 15 bases lying between them. Germline V CDR1 and CDR2: LNHDA, SQIVND (reference sequence). This CDR3 region has 13 residues. The CDR3 region has the DNA TGTGCCAGTAACGTCATCAGGGGGGACATTCAGTACTTC. Translating gives CASNVIRGDIQYF.

This clonotype appeared a few times. This chain links TRBV27 with TRBJ1-5; no firm D call. V gave up 2 bases and J gave up 9 bases, with 8 bases separating them. Germline loops: CDR1 MNHEY, CDR2 SMNVEV (reference sequence). The CDR3 has 12 residues. In DNA form, the CDR3 reads TGTGCCAGCAGTTTACGGCTTGGGCCCCAGCATTTT. This translates into CASSLRLGPQHF.

The V call is TRBV6-1, the J call TRBJ2-6, with D hard to call. The CDR3 runs 14 residues. Germline V gene data show CDR1 as MNHNS and CDR2 as SASEGT. The V and J ends lost 6 bases and 2 bases respectively, with 8 bases between them. The CDR3 loop reads CASRRTTGANVLTF. The CDR3 coding sequence is TGTGCCAGCAGGCGAACTACTGGGGCCAACGTCCTGACTTTC.

Only a few counts were recorded for this clonotype. The chain employs TRBV7-3 and TRBJ2-1; TRBD2 matches at 9 bases. The CDR3 extends over 16 amino acids. Per germline, CDR1 SGHTA and CDR2 FQGTGA. V trimming: 5 bases; J trimming: 4 bases; junction bases outside the gene matches: 9. CDR3 DNA: TGTGCCAGCAGCCCAGGGGCGGGGGGGCCGTACAATGAGCAGTTCTTC. Protein sequence: CASSPGAGGPYNEQFF.